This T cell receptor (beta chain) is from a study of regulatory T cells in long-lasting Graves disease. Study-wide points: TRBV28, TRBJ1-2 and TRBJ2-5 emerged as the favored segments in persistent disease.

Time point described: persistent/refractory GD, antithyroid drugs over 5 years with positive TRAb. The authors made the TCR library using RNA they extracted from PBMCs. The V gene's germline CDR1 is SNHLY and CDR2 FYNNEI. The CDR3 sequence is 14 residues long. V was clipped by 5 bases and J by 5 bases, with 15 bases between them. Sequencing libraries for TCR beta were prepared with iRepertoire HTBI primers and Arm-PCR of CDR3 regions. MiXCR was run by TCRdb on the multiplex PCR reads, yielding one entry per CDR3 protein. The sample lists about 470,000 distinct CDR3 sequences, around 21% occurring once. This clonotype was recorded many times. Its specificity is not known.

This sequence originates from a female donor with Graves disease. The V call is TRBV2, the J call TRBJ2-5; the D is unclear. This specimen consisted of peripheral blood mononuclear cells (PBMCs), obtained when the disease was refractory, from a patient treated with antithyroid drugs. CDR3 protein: CASSPRTPAETQYF. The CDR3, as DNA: TGTGCCAGCAGTCCCCGGACCCCGGCGGAGACCCAGTACTTC.